This TCR beta chain was profiled in a study of T-cell reconstitution after alpha-beta-depleted transplantation in children. As it was prepared, the TCRbeta library received unique molecular identifiers. One entry per CDR3 protein, called by TCRdb with MiXCR from the PCR reads. Of some 100,000 distinct CDR3 sequences listed, roughly 15% are singletons. The CDR3 is 16 amino acids. Trimming stripped 3 bases from V and 0 bases from J, with 16 bases between. Germline-derived CDR1 and CDR2 are SGHRS and YFSETQ. Sequences were derived from PBMCs, mostly from graft donor cells, sampled 180 days after TCRalphabeta/CD19-depleted stem cell transplant. V is TRBV5-1 and J is TRBJ2-7, with D possibly called TRBD1 or TRBD2 (5 bases each). The TCR comes from a male patient between 2 and 10 years old who had a stem cell transplant for acute lymphoblastic leukemia, so the T cells may come from the graft donor. The CDR3 loop is CASSSIGTAFSYEQYF. The CDR3 coding sequence is TGCGCCAGCAGCTCGATTGGGACGGCATTCTCCTACGAGCAGTACTTC.